This T cell receptor (beta chain) was documented in a study of T-cell reconstitution after alpha-beta-depleted transplantation in children. From germline, CDR1 is SGDLS and CDR2 YYNGEE. With 0 bases removed from V and 2 bases from J, the gap between germline ends came to 12 bases. The CDR3 length is 15 residues. This clonotype was counted at least ten times. The antigen remains undetermined. A library of TCRbeta sequences, prepared with unique molecular identifiers, was generated. TCRdb reprocessed the PCR reads via MiXCR and lists one record per CDR3 protein. The sample carries 500,000 to 750,000 distinct CDR3 sequences, 10% to 15% recorded once. Overall study results and limits: By one year post-transplant, T-cell counts and diversity largely arose from T cells that were newly produced. The study reportedly traced alpha-beta T cells about two months after transplant to several hundred expanded graft clones.

The TCR was taken from a male patient aged 10-17 years who had a stem cell transplant for acute myeloid leukemia, so the T cells may come from the graft donor. Source: PBMCs, mostly from graft donor cells, taken 360 days after TCRalphabeta/CD19-depleted stem cell transplant. The chain carries TRBV9 and TRBJ2-7, with D uncertain. The CDR3 DNA is TGTGCCAGCAGCGTAGACCCATACCCTACCTACGAGCAGTACTTC. Protein: CASSVDPYPTYEQYF.